The source of this TCR beta chain is a study of blood T cell repertoires in COVID-19. Background on the study: Specimens from acute and convalescent COVID-19 originated in the United States, Italy and Spain.

The length of the CDR3 is 14 residues. Germline V gene lookup returns CDR1 LNHDA and CDR2 SQIVND (reference sequence). V was trimmed by 6 bases and J by 4 bases, leaving 15 bases between them. Clones were read by immunoSEQ multiplex PCR, and TCRdb kept only the in-frame ones, dropping some. The sample consists of around 200,000 clones, around 86% of them appearing once. The TCR was taken from a man older than 75 with acute or convalescent COVID-19. This rearrangement joins TRBV19 to TRBJ1-1, with D perhaps matching TRBD1 (5 bases). Material: peripheral blood. The CDR3 region is CASRSDTVSTEAFF. The CDR3 nucleotides read TGTGCCAGTAGGTCGGACACTGTAAGCACTGAAGCTTTCTTT.